This T cell receptor beta chain was captured in a study of T cell responses to AZD1222 COVID-19 vaccine. Findings and caveats of the study: The study identified only a handful of AZD1222 recipients as seropositive at baseline.

Note on this clone: Its antigen is unknown.

Data came from immunoSEQ multiplex PCR; TCRdb stores just in-frame clones and leaves some out. The data show 95,000 to 130,000 clones, with roughly 88% seen just once and roughly 3.8% held by the top ten. This sequence was found in an adult in good health. The sequences come from peripheral blood, collected on day 0 of MenACWY control vaccination.

The CDR3 region has the DNA TGTGCCACCAGCAGAGAACGCCCTAACTACGAGCAGTACTTC. Amino acid sequence: CATSRERPNYEQYF. The chain recombines TRBV15 with TRBJ2-7; D uncertain. This CDR3 is 14 amino acids long. Trimming left V 0 bases short and J 3 bases short, with 9 bases between. Germline V lookup: CDR1 LNHNV, CDR2 YYDKDF (reference sequence). Filled out from reference TRBV15 and TRBJ2-7, the complete variable domain reads DAMVIQNPRYQVTQFGKPVTLSCSQTLNHNVMYWYQQKSSQAPKLLFHYYDKDFNNEADTPDNFQSRRPNTSFCFLDIRSPGLGDTAMYLCATSRERPNYEQYFGPGTRLTVT.